Presented here are 12 T cell receptor beta chains from one specimen sequenced in a study of CD8 T cells in Susac syndrome. RNA was extracted with the RNeasy kit, and a quantity of about 0.45 to 1 ug was reverse transcribed using random hexamers. TCRdb reprocessed the immunoSEQ multiplex PCR reads with MiXCR, giving one entry per CDR3 protein. The sample shows 160,000 or so distinct CDR3 sequences, around 94% of them seen only once. What was sequenced was CD4+ T cells from PBMCs. The origin of the receptors is a human donor with multiple sclerosis.

J is TRBJ1-4 and V is TRBV7-9, with D possibly matching TRBD1 (5 bases). The V end lost 5 bases, the J end lost 3 bases, and 13 bases lay between the germline ends. This CDR3 region has 15 residues. CDR1 is SEHNR and CDR2 is FQNEAQ in the germline V gene (reference sequence). CDR3 in DNA: TGTGCCAGCAGCCTCCCTGCGGGGGCTAATGAAAAACTGTTTTTT. It translates to CASSLPAGANEKLFF.

The V gene is TRBV6-5, the J gene TRBJ1-5; weak D call: TRBD1 (5 bases). Germline V lookup: CDR1 MNHEY, CDR2 SVGAGI. This CDR3 has 15 residues. V lost 6 bases and J 1 base, leaving 13 bases between the germline ends. DNA of the CDR3: TGTGCCAGCAGGAATTTCGGGGGGAGCAATCAGCCCCAGCATTTT. This sequence encodes CASRNFGGSNQPQHF.

V is TRBV30 and J is TRBJ2-7; D is unclear. Germline CDR1 GTSNPN, CDR2 SVGIG (reference sequence). The CDR3 is made up of 12 amino acids. V lost 1 base and J lost 3, with 7 bases in between. In nucleotides, the CDR3 is TGTGCCTGGAGTGCTCCCTTCTACGAGCAGTACTTC. It codes for CAWSAPFYEQYF.

The CDR3 nucleotides read TGTGCCAGCAGCTCCGGACTAGCGGGAGTGGTATTTGAGACCCAGTACTTC. Encoded protein: CASSSGLAGVVFETQYF. The rearrangement links TRBV11-2 to TRBJ2-5; 13 bases are a match to TRBD2. Trimming removed 4 bases from V and 5 bases from J; junction bases left unmatched: 10. Germline V lookup: CDR1 SGHAT, CDR2 FQNNGV. The CDR3 has 17 residues.

J is TRBJ1-2 and V is TRBV2; D gene uncertain. From germline, CDR1 is SNHLY and CDR2 FYNNEI. The CDR3 sequence is 13 residues long. V shed 1 base and J shed 6 bases, with 9 bases lying between them. The CDR3 bases are TGTGCCAGCAGTGAAGACCTTGGGCATGGCTACACCTTC. Translated: CASSEDLGHGYTF. The whole variable domain, filled in from reference TRBV2 and TRBJ1-2, reads EPEVTQTPSHQVTQMGQEVILRCVPISNHLYFYWYRQILGQKVEFLVSFYNNEISEKSEIFDDQFSVERPDGSNFTLKIRSTKLEDSAMYFCASSEDLGHGYTFGSGTRLTVV.

This sequence joins TRBV7-9 and TRBJ1-1, with 7 nucleotides matching TRBD1. CDR1 SEHNR and CDR2 FQNEAQ come from the germline V gene (reference sequence). The CDR3 covers 14 residues. The junction had 6 bases not matched to a gene; V was cut back by 7 bases and J by 1 base. For the CDR3, the DNA is TGTGCCAGCACCGTAGGACAGGAGAACACTGAAGCTTTCTTT. Its protein is CASTVGQENTEAFF.

The chain has TRBV6-1 and TRBJ2-5; 11 nucleotides align to TRBD2. The CDR3 has 16 residues. The V segment lost 5 bases and the J segment 1 base; nucleotides outside the gene matches: 6. CDR1 is MNHNS and CDR2 is SASEGT in the germline V gene. CDR3 nucleotides: TGTGCCAGCAGTCCTGGACTAGCGGGCCTCCAAGAGACCCAGTACTTC. This encodes CASSPGLAGLQETQYF.

The V gene is TRBV6-6, the J gene TRBJ1-5, with 9 bases matching TRBD1. V shed 2 bases, J shed 6 bases, and the junction held 5 bases outside the gene matches. This CDR3 has 15 amino acids. Germline-derived CDR1 and CDR2 are MNHNY and SVGAGI (reference sequence). DNA of the CDR3: TGTGCCAGCAGTTACACACAGGGGGCAAGTCAGCCCCAGCATTTT. Its protein is CASSYTQGASQPQHF.

The gene calls are TRBV27 and TRBJ2-2; 9 bases match TRBD2. Trimming cost V 1 base and J 9 bases; bases outside gene matches: 9. The CDR3 consists of 16 residues. Germline values: CDR1 MNHEY, CDR2 SMNVEV (reference sequence). This CDR3 reads CASSLYPSAGGRELFF. The CDR3 DNA follows: TGTGCCAGCAGTTTATACCCCTCTGCGGGAGGGCGGGAGCTGTTTTTT.

The chain couples TRBV15 to TRBJ2-7; D is unresolved. CDR3 length: 13 amino acids. Germline CDR1 and CDR2: LNHNV and YYDKDF (reference sequence). V was shortened by 0 bases and J by 3 bases, with 6 bases between the two germline ends. The CDR3 sequence is CATSRDRRYEQYF. CDR3 bases: TGTGCCACCAGCAGAGATCGGCGCTACGAGCAGTACTTC. Combining the CDR3 with reference TRBV15 and TRBJ2-7 gives the whole variable domain DAMVIQNPRYQVTQFGKPVTLSCSQTLNHNVMYWYQQKSSQAPKLLFHYYDKDFNNEADTPDNFQSRRPNTSFCFLDIRSPGLGDTAMYLCATSRDRRYEQYFGPGTRLTVT.

CDR3 sequence: CASSEGGVSGANVLTF. CDR3 DNA: TGTGCCAGCAGTGAGGGGGGGGTCTCTGGGGCCAACGTCCTGACTTTC. V and J are TRBV9 and TRBJ2-6; tentatively, D is TRBD2 (7 bases). Trimming took off 5 bases at V and 0 bases at J, with 12 bases between the two ends. Germline V lookup: CDR1 SGDLS, CDR2 YYNGEE. The CDR3 loop spans 16 amino acids.

The chain has TRBV6-2 or TRBV6-3 and TRBJ1-1; 8 bases are shared with TRBD1. Trimming took 6 bases from V and 1 from J; bases not matched to a gene: 13. Germline-derived CDR1 and CDR2 are MNHEY and SVGEGT. There are 17 residues in the CDR3. CDR3 protein: CASSHGQGVLPNTEAFF. In DNA form, the CDR3 reads TGTGCCAGCAGCCATGGACAGGGAGTACTACCGAACACTGAAGCTTTCTTT.